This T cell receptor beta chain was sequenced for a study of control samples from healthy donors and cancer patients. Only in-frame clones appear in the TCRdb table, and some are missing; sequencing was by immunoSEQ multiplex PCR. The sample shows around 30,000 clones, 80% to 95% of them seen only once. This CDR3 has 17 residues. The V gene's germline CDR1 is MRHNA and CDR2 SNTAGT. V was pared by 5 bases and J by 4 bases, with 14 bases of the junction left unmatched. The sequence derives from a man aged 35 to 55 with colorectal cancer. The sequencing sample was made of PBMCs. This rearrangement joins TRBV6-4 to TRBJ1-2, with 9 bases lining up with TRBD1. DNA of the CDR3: TGTGCCAGCAGTCCTCTGGCGGCACAGGGGGCCTTCTATGGCTACACCTTC. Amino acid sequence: CASSPLAAQGAFYGYTF.